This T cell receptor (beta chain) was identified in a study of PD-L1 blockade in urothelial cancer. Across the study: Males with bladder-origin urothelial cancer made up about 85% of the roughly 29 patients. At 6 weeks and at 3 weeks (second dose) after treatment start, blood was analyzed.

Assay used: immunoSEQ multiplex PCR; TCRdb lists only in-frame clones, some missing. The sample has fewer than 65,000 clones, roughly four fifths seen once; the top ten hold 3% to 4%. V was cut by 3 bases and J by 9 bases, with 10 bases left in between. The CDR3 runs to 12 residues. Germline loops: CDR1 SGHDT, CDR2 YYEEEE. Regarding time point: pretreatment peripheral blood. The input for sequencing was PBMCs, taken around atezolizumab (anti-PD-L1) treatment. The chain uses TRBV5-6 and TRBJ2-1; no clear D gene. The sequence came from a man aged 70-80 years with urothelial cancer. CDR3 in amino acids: CASSSTGREQFF. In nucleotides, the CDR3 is TGTGCCAGCAGCTCCACTGGGCGTGAGCAGTTCTTC.